The 6 T cell receptor beta chains below all came from one sample that was sequenced in a study of beta chain features in type 1 diabetes (dated by TCRdb to the late 2010s). What the work shows at the level of the full study, not this receptor alone: In all four CD4+ subsets, TCRB CDR3 length was moderately but significantly shorter in type 1 diabetes patients.

The antigens these receptors bind are not known. Libraries came from the immunoSEQ multiplex PCR assay. The entire isolated RNA was reverse transcribed using the High Capacity cDNA Reverse Transcription Kit, and thus expressed TCRB transcripts were sequenced. Imported from immuneACCESS, the table was reduced by TCRdb to in-frame sequences with V and J called. These copies leave out some clones; in studies compared against another copy, an unresolved V gene accounts for under half, and the cause of the remainder is not known. Recorded for this sample are a few hundred thousand clones; around 9.6% of them occurred a single time. The top ten hold over 0.45% of the sample. The sample taken for sequencing was central memory CD4+ T cells from blood. The receptor source for this set is a man aged 25-40 years with type 1 diabetes.

This clone came up many times. The chain recombines TRBV5-1 with TRBJ2-5, with no clear D. Deletions cut 1 base from V and 3 bases from J, with 10 bases between. Germline-derived CDR1 and CDR2 are SGHRS and YFSETQ. The length of the CDR3 is 14 residues. CDR3 DNA: TGCGCCAGCAGCTTGCAGAACTCTGAAGAGACCCAGTACTTC. This encodes CASSLQNSEETQYF.

This clone was observed a handful of times. The rearrangement joins TRBV15 to TRBJ1-2; TRBD1 matches at 8 bases. Germline V gives CDR1 LNHNV, CDR2 YYDKDF (reference sequence). V was pared by 3 bases and J by 4 bases, with 7 bases of the junction left unmatched. The CDR3 runs to 15 residues. CDR3 in amino acids: CATSRAGQGAYGYTF. As DNA, the CDR3 is TGTGCCACCAGCAGGGCCGGACAGGGAGCCTATGGCTACACCTTC.

This clone was seen more than once but under ten times. Here the CDR3 reads CASSRDYGSYNEQFF. The CDR3, as DNA: TGTGCCAGCAGCCGGGACTACGGCTCCTACAATGAGCAGTTCTTC. The chain combines TRBV5-4 with TRBJ2-1; 7 bases agree with TRBD2. V shed 4 bases, J shed 0 bases, and the junction held 4 bases outside the gene matches. In germline, CDR1 is SGHNT, CDR2 YYREEE (reference sequence). This CDR3 comprises 15 residues.

The V and J genes are TRBV5-6 and TRBJ1-1; D may be TRBD1 (5 bases). The V gene's germline CDR1 is SGHDT and CDR2 YYEEEE. The V end lost 5 bases, the J end lost 6 bases, and 14 bases lay between the germline ends. There are 13 residues in the CDR3. The CDR3 reads CASSPYQGSEAFF. Written as DNA, the CDR3 is TGTGCCAGCAGTCCTTACCAGGGCTCTGAAGCTTTCTTT. Full variable domain (rest looked up from reference TRBV5-6 and TRBJ1-1): DAGVTQSPTHLIKTRGQQVTLRCSPKSGHDTVSWYQQALGQGPQFIFQYYEEEERQRGNFPDRFSGHQFPNYSSELNVNALLLGDSALYLCASSPYQGSEAFFGQGTRLTVV.

This clone was picked up a small number of times. The chain is built from TRBV5-1 and TRBJ2-1, with TRBD1 identical over 7 bases. Per the germline V gene, CDR1 is SGHRS and CDR2 is YFSETQ. The CDR3 has 15 residues. V was clipped by 4 bases and J by 8 bases; unmatched bases: 12. The CDR3 spells CASSLGQARVDEQFF. The CDR3 nucleotides read TGCGCCAGCAGCCTTGGACAGGCCCGTGTAGATGAGCAGTTCTTC.

This sequence joins TRBV6-1 and TRBJ2-6; D may correspond to TRBD1 or TRBD2 (5 bases each). This CDR3 contains 19 residues. Trimming stripped 0 bases from V and 0 bases from J, with 15 bases between. Germline V CDR1 and CDR2: MNHNS, SASEGT. The CDR3 spells CASSEALVGAASGANVLTF. CDR3 bases: TGTGCCAGCAGTGAAGCCTTGGTCGGGGCAGCCTCTGGGGCCAACGTCCTGACTTTC.